This T cell receptor beta chain was obtained from a study of cytomegalovirus exposure and HLA in healthy donors. General study findings and limits: Presence/absence analysis assumed near-uniform sequencing depth across donors. Cytomegalovirus status was reportedly diagnosed by the classifier with high specificity and sensitivity.

In regard to this clone: The antigen remains undetermined.

PCR used 60 Vbeta primers and 13 Jbeta primers. Sequencing used immunoSEQ multiplex PCR; TCRdb keeps in-frame clones, though not all of them. The sample shows about 160,000 clones, 70% to 85% of them seen only once. The sample taken for sequencing was PBMCs. The sequence came from a middle-aged man in good health and CMV-seronegative.

The CDR3 region is CSVEDQSGGLNEQFF. DNA of the CDR3: TGCAGCGTTGAAGACCAGTCGGGGGGCTTAAATGAGCAGTTCTTC. This chain uses TRBV29-1 with TRBJ2-1; possible D gene TRBD2, 7 bases. The CDR3 extends over 15 amino acids. The V end lost 0 bases, the J end lost 7 bases, and 16 bases lay between the germline ends. Germline values: CDR1 SQVTM, CDR2 ANQGSEA.